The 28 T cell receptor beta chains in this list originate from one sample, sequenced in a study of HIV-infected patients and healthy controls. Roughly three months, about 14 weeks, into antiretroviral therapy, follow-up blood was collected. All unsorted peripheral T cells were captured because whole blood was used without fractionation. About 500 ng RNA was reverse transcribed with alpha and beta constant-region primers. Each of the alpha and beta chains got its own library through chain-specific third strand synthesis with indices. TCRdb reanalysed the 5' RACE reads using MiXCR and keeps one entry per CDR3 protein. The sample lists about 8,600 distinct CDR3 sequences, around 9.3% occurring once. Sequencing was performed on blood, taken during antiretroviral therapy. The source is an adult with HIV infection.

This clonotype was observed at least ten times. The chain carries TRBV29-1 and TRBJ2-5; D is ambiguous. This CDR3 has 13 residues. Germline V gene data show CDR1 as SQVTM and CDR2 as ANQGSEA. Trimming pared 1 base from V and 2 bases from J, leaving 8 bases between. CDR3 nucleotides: TGCAGCGTTGAAGGCCGGAATCAAGAGACCCAGTACTTC. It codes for CSVEGRNQETQYF.

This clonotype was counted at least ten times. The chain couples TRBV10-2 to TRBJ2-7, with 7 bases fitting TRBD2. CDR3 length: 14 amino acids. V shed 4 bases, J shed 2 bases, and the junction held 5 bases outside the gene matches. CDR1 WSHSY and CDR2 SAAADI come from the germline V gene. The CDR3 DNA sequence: TGCGCCAGCAGTGCGGGGGGACCCGCCTACGAGCAGTACGTC. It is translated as CASSAGGPAYEQYV.

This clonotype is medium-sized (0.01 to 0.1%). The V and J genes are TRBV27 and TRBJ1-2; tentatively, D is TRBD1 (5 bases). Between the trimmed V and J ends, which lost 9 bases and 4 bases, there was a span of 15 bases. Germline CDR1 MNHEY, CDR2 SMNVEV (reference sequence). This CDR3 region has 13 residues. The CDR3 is CARREPRAYGYTF. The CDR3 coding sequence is TGTGCCAGGAGGGAGCCCAGGGCCTATGGCTACACCTTC.

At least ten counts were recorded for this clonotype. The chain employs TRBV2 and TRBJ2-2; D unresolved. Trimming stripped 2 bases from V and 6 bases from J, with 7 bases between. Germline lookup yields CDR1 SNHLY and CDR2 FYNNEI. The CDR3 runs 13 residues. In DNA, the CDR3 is TGTGCCAGCAGTGAACTTGAATCCGGGGAGCTGTTTTTT. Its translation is CASSELESGELFF.

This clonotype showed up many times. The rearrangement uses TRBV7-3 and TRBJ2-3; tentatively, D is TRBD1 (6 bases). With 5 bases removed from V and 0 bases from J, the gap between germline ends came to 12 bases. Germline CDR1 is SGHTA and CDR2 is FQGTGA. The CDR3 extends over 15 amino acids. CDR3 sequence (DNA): TGTGCCAGCAGCCTACAGACAGGCAGCACAGATACGCAGTATTTT. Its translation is CASSLQTGSTDTQYF.

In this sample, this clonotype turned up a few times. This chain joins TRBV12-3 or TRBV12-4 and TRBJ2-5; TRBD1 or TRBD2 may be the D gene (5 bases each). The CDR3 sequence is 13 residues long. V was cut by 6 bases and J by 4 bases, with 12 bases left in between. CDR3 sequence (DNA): TGTGCCAGCAGCCCCACGGGACGAGAGACCCAGTACTTC. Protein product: CASSPTGRETQYF.

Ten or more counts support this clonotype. The CDR3 region is CASSVAGGQISEQFF. The CDR3 bases are TGTGCCAGCAGTGTGGCCGGGGGCCAAATTAGTGAGCAGTTCTTC. The V call is TRBV6-1, the J call TRBJ2-1; D is perhaps TRBD1 or TRBD2 (6 bases each). Per the germline V gene, CDR1 is MNHNS and CDR2 is SASEGT. The V gene lost 4 bases and the J gene lost 9 bases, with 19 bases spanning the gap. The CDR3 covers 15 residues.

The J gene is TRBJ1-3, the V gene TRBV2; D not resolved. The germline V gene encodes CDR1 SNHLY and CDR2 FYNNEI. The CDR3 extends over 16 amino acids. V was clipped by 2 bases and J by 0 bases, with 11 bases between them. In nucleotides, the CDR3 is TGTGCCAGCAGTGAAATTGGAGGAGCCTCTGGAAACACCATATATTTT. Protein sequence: CASSEIGGASGNTIYF.

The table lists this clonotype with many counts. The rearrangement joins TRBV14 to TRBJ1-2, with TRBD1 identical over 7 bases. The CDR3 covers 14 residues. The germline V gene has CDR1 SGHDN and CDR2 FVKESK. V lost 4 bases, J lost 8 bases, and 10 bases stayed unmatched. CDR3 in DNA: TGTGCCAGCAGCCCCCTTGGAGGGGGCGGAGGCTACACCTTC. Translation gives CASSPLGGGGGYTF.

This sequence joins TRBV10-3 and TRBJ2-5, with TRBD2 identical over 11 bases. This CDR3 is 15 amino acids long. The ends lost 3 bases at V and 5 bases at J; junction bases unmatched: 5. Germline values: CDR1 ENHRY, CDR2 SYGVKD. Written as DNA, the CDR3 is TGTGCCATCAGTGATAGCGGGGGGGCCGCGGAGACCCAGTACTTC. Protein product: CAISDSGGAAETQYF.

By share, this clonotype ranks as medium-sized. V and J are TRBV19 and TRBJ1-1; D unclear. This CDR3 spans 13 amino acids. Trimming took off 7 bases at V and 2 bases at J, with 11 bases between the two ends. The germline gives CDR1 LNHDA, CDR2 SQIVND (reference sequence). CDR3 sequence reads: CASNYKGNTEAFF. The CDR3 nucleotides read TGTGCCAGTAACTATAAGGGAAACACTGAAGCTTTCTTT. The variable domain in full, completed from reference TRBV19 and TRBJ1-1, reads DGGITQSPKYLFRKEGQNVTLSCEQNLNHDAMYWYRQDPGQGLRLIYYSQIVNDFQKGDIAEGYSVSREKKESFPLTVTSAQKNPTAFYLCASNYKGNTEAFFGQGTRLTVV.

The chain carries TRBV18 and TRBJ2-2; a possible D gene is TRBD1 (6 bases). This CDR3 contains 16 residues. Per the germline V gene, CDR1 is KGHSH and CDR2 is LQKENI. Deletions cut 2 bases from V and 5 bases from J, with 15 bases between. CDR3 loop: CASSPGWQGRTGELFF. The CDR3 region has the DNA TGTGCCAGCTCACCAGGGTGGCAGGGGAGAACCGGGGAGCTGTTTTTT.

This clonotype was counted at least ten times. The CDR3 spells CASRRTGDSYQPQHF. The CDR3 bases are TGTGCCAGCAGAAGGACAGGGGACAGTTATCAGCCCCAGCATTTT. This chain joins TRBV6-5 and TRBJ1-5; 9 nucleotides match TRBD1. This CDR3 spans 15 amino acids. The V gene end was trimmed by 6 bases and the J gene end by 5 bases; junction bases not matched to a gene: 8. The germline CDR1 and CDR2 sequences are MNHEY and SVGAGI.

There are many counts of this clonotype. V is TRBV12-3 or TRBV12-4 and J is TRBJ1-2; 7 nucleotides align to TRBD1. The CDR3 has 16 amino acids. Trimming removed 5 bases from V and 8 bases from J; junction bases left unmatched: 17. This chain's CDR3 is CASSPHTGDSTIGYTF. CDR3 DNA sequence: TGTGCCAGCAGTCCACACACAGGGGACTCTACTATCGGCTACACCTTC.

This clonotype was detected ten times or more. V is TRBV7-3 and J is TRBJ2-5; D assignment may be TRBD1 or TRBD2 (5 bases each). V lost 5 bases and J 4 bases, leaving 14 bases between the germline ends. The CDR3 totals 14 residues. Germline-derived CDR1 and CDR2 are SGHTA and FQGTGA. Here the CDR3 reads CASSPSGTTETQYF. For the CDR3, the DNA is TGTGCCAGCAGCCCCTCTGGGACCACAGAGACCCAGTACTTC. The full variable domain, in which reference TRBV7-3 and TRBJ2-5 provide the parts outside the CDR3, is GAGVSQTPSNKVTEKGKYVELRCDPISGHTALYWYRQSLGQGPEFLIYFQGTGAADDSGLPNDRFFAVRPEGSVSTLKIQRTERGDSAVYLCASSPSGTTETQYFGPGTRLLVL.

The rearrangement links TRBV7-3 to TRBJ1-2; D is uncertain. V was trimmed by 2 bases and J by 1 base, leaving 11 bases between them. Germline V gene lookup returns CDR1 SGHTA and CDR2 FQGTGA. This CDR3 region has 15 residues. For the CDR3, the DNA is TGTGCCAGCAGCTTACTCCCAGGTCTTAACTATGGCTACACCTTC. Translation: CASSLLPGLNYGYTF.

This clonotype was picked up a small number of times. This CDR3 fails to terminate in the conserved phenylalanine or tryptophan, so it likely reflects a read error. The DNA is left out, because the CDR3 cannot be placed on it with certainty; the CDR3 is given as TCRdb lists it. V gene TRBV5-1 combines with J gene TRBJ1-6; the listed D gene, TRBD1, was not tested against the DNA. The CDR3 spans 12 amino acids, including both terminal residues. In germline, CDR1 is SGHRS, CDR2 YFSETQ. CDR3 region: CASSLPQGGISE.

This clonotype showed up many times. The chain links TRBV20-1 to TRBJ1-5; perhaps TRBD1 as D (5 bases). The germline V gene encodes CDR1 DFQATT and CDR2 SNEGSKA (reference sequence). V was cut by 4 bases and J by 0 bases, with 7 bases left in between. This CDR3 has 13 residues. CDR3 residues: CSAKGSSNQPQHF. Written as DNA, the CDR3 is TGCAGTGCTAAGGGGAGTAGCAATCAGCCCCAGCATTTT.

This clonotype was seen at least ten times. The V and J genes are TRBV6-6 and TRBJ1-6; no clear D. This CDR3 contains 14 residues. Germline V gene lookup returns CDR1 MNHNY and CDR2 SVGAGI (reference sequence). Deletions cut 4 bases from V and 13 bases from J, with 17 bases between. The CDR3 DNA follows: TGTGCCAGCAGTTCAAACCACGAGTTGTCGCCCCTCCACTTT. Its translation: CASSSNHELSPLHF.

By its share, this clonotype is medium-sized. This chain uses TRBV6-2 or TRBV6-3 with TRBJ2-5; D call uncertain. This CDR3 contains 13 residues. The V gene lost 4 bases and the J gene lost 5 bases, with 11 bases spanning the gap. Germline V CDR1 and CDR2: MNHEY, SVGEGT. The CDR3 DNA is TGTGCCAGCAGTTTCTCCCCTCGGGAGACCCAGTACTTC. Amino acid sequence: CASSFSPRETQYF.

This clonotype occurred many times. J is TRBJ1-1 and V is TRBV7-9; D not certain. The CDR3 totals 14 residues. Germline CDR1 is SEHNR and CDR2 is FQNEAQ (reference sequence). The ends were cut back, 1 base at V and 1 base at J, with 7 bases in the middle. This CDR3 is CASSLVFENTEAFF. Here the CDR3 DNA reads TGTGCCAGCAGCTTAGTTTTTGAGAACACTGAAGCTTTCTTT.

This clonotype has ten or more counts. CDR3 protein: CSVKPDAANIQYF. CDR3 DNA sequence: TGCAGCGTCAAACCGGACGCAGCAAACATTCAGTACTTC. The chain employs TRBV29-1 and TRBJ2-4; D gene uncertain. The CDR3 contains 13 residues. V was trimmed by 6 bases and J by 6 bases, leaving 15 bases between them. CDR1 is SQVTM and CDR2 is ANQGSEA in the germline V gene.

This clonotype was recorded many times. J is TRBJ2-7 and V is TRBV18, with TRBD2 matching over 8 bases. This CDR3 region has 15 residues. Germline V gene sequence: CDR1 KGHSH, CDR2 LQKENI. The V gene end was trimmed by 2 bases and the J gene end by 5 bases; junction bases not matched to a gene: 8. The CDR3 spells CASSPILTSVHEQYF. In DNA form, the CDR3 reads TGTGCCAGCTCACCAATTTTGACTAGCGTCCACGAGCAGTACTTC.

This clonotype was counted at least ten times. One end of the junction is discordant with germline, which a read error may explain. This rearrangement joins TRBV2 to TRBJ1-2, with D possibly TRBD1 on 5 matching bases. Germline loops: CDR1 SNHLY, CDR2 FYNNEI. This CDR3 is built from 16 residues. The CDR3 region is CASNELAGGVNYGYTF. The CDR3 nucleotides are TGTGCCAGCAATGAACTTGCTGGAGGGGTTAACTATGGCTACACCTTC.

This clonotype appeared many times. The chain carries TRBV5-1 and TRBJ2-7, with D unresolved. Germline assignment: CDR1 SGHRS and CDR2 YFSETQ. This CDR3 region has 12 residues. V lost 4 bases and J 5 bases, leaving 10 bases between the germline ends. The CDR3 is CASSHLGHEQYF. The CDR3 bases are TGCGCCAGCAGCCACTTAGGACACGAGCAGTACTTC.

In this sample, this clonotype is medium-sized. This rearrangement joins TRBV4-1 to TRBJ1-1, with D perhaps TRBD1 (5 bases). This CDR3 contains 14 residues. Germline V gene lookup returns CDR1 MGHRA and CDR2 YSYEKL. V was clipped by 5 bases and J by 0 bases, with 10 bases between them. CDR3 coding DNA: TGCGCCAGCAGCTCACCGGGGCTGAACACTGAAGCTTTCTTT. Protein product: CASSSPGLNTEAFF.

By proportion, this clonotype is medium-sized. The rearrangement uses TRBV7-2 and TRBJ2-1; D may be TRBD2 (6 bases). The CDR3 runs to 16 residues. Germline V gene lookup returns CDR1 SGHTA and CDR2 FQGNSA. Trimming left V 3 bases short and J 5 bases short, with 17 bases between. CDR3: CASSFPSVTLDNEQFF. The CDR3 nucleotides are TGTGCCAGCAGCTTCCCTAGCGTCACCCTAGACAATGAGCAGTTCTTC.

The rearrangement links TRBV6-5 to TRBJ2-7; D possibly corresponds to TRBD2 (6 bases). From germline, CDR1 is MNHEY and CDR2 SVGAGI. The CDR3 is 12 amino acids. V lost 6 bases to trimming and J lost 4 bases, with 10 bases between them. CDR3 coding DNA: TGTGCCAGCAGCCGGGGGACTTACGAGCAGTACTTC. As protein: CASSRGTYEQYF.